This is a list of T cell receptor beta chains from one sample in a study of identical twins. MiXCR, run by TCRdb on the 5' RACE reads, gives a single entry per CDR3 protein. The sample carries 400,000 to 550,000 distinct CDR3 sequences, approximately 14% recorded once. These data were also filed under a second study, of yellow fever vaccine responses in identical twins.

Source material: CD4+ T cells sorted from blood. All receptors derive from a young woman in good health. Both conserved end residues are part of each CDR3. Fields, in order: V gene, J gene, clone size, D gene, CDR3 DNA, CDR3 protein. The D gene is left open where the match is weak. Size tells how often a clone was seen (once, few, many) or the class of an expanded clone, and some rows leave it out.

>TRBV12-3/TRBV12-4|TRBJ2-3|few|TRBD2
TGTGCCAGCAGTCCCCCCCGGCTAGCGGGAATAGATACGCAGTATTTT
CASSPPRLAGIDTQYF
>TRBV11-2|TRBJ2-1|few|TRBD2
TGTGCCAGCGTAAGCGGGAGGGCCTCTCATGAGCAGTTCTTC
CASVSGRASHEQFF
>TRBV20-1|TRBJ2-6|few|NA
TGCAGTGCTAGAGACGCGACAGGTGGGTCAGGGGCCAACGTCCTGACTTTC
CSARDATGGSGANVLTF
>TRBV5-1|TRBJ2-5|NA|NA
TGCGCCAGCAGCCAAGAGGGGGGGGGACTACAAGAGACCCAGTACTTC
CASSQEGGGLQETQYF
>TRBV28|TRBJ1-6|few|NA
TGTGCCAGCAGTTTACTGCTCGGTGGACCCCTCCACTTT
CASSLLLGGPLHF
>TRBV25-1|TRBJ1-5|many|NA
TGTGCCAGCAGTCCGGGGGGCGATCAGCCCCAGCATTTT
CASSPGGDQPQHF
>TRBV13|TRBJ1-6|many|TRBD1
TGTGCCAGCAGCTTTACAGGGGTGGGTTCACCCCTCCACTTT
CASSFTGVGSPLHF
>TRBV5-4|TRBJ2-7|few|TRBD1
TGTGCCAGCAGCTGGGAAACAGGGGGCGTGGGGACCCGAGGCTCCTACGAGCAGTACTTC
CASSWETGGVGTRGSYEQYF
>TRBV5-1|TRBJ2-2|few|NA
TGCGCCAGCAGCCCCAGACAGGACTACACCGGGGAGCTGTTTTTT
CASSPRQDYTGELFF
>TRBV6-1|TRBJ2-1|NA|NA
TGTGCCAGCACCACTTCGATGGGACCCAATCAGGAGCAGTTCTTC
CASTTSMGPNQEQFF
>TRBV6-2/TRBV6-3|TRBJ2-7|few|NA
TGTGCCAGCAGTTACATGGGGGCCTCCTACGAGCAGTACTTC
CASSYMGASYEQYF
>TRBV5-1|TRBJ2-1|few|TRBD1
TGCGCCAGCAGGTTCGGGACAGACAATGAGCAGTTCTTC
CASRFGTDNEQFF
>TRBV18|TRBJ2-5|few|TRBD1
TGTGCCAGCTCTCCGACAGGGGACCAAGAGACCCAGTACTTC
CASSPTGDQETQYF
>TRBV7-2|TRBJ2-7|few|NA
TGTGCCAGCAGCTTAACTGGACAGCACCCCTACGAGCAGTACTTC
CASSLTGQHPYEQYF
>TRBV7-2|TRBJ2-1|few|TRBD1
TGTGCCAGCAGCTTAGGGGACAGGCTGGCCAATGAGCAGTTCTTC
CASSLGDRLANEQFF
>TRBV5-4|TRBJ2-3|NA|TRBD2
TGTGCCAGCAGCCAGGGACTAGCGGGAGGGCCTAAAGATACGCAGTATTTT
CASSQGLAGGPKDTQYF
>TRBV6-1|TRBJ2-5|NA|NA
TGTGCCAGCAGTGTTAGTAGACAAGAGACCCAGTACTTC
CASSVSRQETQYF
>TRBV28|TRBJ2-1|few|TRBD2
TGTGCCAGCAGTTTCCGGACTAGCGGGAGCTCCTACAATGAGCAGTTCTTC
CASSFRTSGSSYNEQFF
>TRBV2|TRBJ1-1|NA|NA
TGTGCCAGCAGTGACGGCTGGGAGACTGAAGCTTTCTTT
CASSDGWETEAFF
>TRBV6-5|TRBJ2-3|many|TRBD2
TGTGCCAGCAGTACTAGCGGGGTCACAGATACGCAGTATTTT
CASSTSGVTDTQYF
>TRBV3-1|TRBJ1-2|NA|TRBD1
TGTGCCAGCAGCCCTTCGGACAGGGGGCCTGGCTACACCTTC
CASSPSDRGPGYTF
>TRBV18|TRBJ1-2|NA|NA
TGTGCCAGCTCACCACGAGGGACGGATGGCTACACCTTC
CASSPRGTDGYTF
>TRBV18|TRBJ2-5|NA|NA
TGTGCCAGCTCACTAACACTTCAAGAGACCCAGTACTTC
CASSLTLQETQYF
>TRBV20-1|TRBJ1-3|NA|NA
TGCAGTGTAACAATTGGAAACACCATATATTTT
CSVTIGNTIYF
>TRBV3-1|TRBJ1-5|NA|TRBD1
TGTGCCAGCAGCCAATCTGATGGGACAGTACGCAATCAGCCCCAGCATTTT
CASSQSDGTVRNQPQHF
>TRBV12-3/TRBV12-4|TRBJ1-6|NA|NA
TGTGCCAGCAGTTTCAATCACTTGCGGAATTCACCCCTCCACTTT
CASSFNHLRNSPLHF
>TRBV28|TRBJ2-3|few|NA
TGTGCCAGCCCCCCCCGCCCGTGGACGGCTAGCACAGATACGCAGTATTTT
CASPPRPWTASTDTQYF
>TRBV5-1|TRBJ2-2|few|TRBD1
TGCGCCAGCAGCTTGGTTCAGGGGGCGAACACCGGGGAGCTGTTTTTT
CASSLVQGANTGELFF
>TRBV27|TRBJ2-6|NA|TRBD1
TGTGCCAGCAGTTTGGGGACAGGGGCTTCTGGGGCCAACGTCCTGACTTTC
CASSLGTGASGANVLTF
>TRBV3-1|TRBJ2-3|many|TRBD2
TGTGCCAGCAGCCGTGGAGGACTAGCGGGAGTTCGGGGCACAGATACGCAGTATTTT
CASSRGGLAGVRGTDTQYF
>TRBV6-2/TRBV6-3|TRBJ2-5|NA|NA
TGTGCCAGCATGGCGTTCGGAGAGACCCAGTACTTC
CASMAFGETQYF
>TRBV5-1|TRBJ2-7|NA|NA
TGCGCCAGCAGCGGGCACGGCTCCTACGAGCAGTACTTC
CASSGHGSYEQYF
>TRBV10-3|TRBJ2-3|few|TRBD2
TGTGCCATCAGTGACTTGACTAGCGGGATGGGTACGCAGTATTTT
CAISDLTSGMGTQYF
>TRBV4-2|TRBJ2-2|NA|NA
TGTGCCAGCAGCCAAGGACCTTCCGGGGAGCTGTTTTTT
CASSQGPSGELFF
>TRBV12-3/TRBV12-4|TRBJ2-3|few|NA
TGTGCCAGCAGTTTAATCCAGGCCACAGATACGCAGTATTTT
CASSLIQATDTQYF
>TRBV29-1|TRBJ2-1|NA|TRBD2
TGCAGCGTTGGGCCCCCTAGCGGGAACAATGAGCAGTTCTTC
CSVGPPSGNNEQFF
>TRBV2|TRBJ2-5|NA|NA
TGTGCCAGCAGGTTTGAGACAGACGGGACCCAGTACTTC
CASRFETDGTQYF
>TRBV7-9|TRBJ2-2|NA|NA
TGTGCCAGCAGCGCGAGACAGTTCACCGGGGAGCTGTTTTTT
CASSARQFTGELFF
>TRBV12-3/TRBV12-4|TRBJ2-3|many|TRBD2
TGTGCCAGCAGTCGACTAGCGGGATCTAGCACAGATACGCAGTATTTT
CASSRLAGSSTDTQYF
>TRBV11-2|TRBJ2-1|NA|TRBD1
TGTGCCAGCAGCTTAGTCGGGACAGGGCCAAATGAGCAGTTCTTC
CASSLVGTGPNEQFF
>TRBV13|TRBJ2-7|few|NA
TGTGCCAGCAGCGAGTTGGGGGGGCGAAGAGAGCAGTACTTC
CASSELGGRREQYF
>TRBV29-1|TRBJ2-1|few|NA
TGCAGCGTCCGAACAGGGAATAGCTCCTACAATGAGCAGTTCTTC
CSVRTGNSSYNEQFF
>TRBV6-1|TRBJ2-7|NA|TRBD2
TGTGCCAGCAGGGAACTAGCGGGGGCCTACGAGCAGTACTTC
CASRELAGAYEQYF
>TRBV5-1|TRBJ2-1|NA|NA
TGCGCCAGCAGTGACCGCCAGGTAAACGGTGAGCAGTTCTTC
CASSDRQVNGEQFF
>TRBV5-1|TRBJ1-2|NA|NA
TGCGCCAGCAGCCCCGCCGGGGCCTACCGTGCGGGCTACACCTTC
CASSPAGAYRAGYTF
>TRBV6-4|TRBJ2-3|many|NA
TGTGCCAGCAGTCGGGGGCTAGCGGTTAGCACAGATACGCAGTATTTT
CASSRGLAVSTDTQYF
>TRBV15|TRBJ1-1|few|TRBD1
TGTGCCACTAACAGGGGGCAGGGGCCCCAGGACACTGAAGCTTTCTTT
CATNRGQGPQDTEAFF
>TRBV5-1|TRBJ2-5|few|TRBD2
TGCGCCAGCAGCTCTGAGGGTAGCGGGGGCGTTAGTCAGACCCAGTACTTC
CASSSEGSGGVSQTQYF
>TRBV6-2/TRBV6-3|TRBJ2-3|few|NA
TGTGCCAGCAGTTACGAGGGAATACGGAGCTCCGGCACAGATACGCAGTATTTT
CASSYEGIRSSGTDTQYF
>TRBV5-1|TRBJ2-5|NA|NA
TGCGCCAGCAGCGCGGGAGGGACAGGGAGGCCAGAGACCCAGTACTTC
CASSAGGTGRPETQYF
>TRBV9|TRBJ2-2|few|NA
TGTGCCAGCAGCGTAAGAGGAGAAAACACCGGGGAGCTGTTTTTT
CASSVRGENTGELFF
>TRBV28|TRBJ1-6|many|NA
TGTGCCAGCAGTTTTAATAATTCACCCCTCCACTTT
CASSFNNSPLHF
>TRBV20-1|TRBJ2-5|few|NA
TGCAGTGCTAGACCCGACCAAGAGACCCAGTACTTC
CSARPDQETQYF
>TRBV12-3/TRBV12-4|TRBJ1-6|few|NA
TGTGCCAGCAGTTTGGTCACTGCTTCACCCCTCCACTTT
CASSLVTASPLHF
>TRBV20-1|TRBJ2-4|NA|TRBD1
TGCAGCCACGCGGGACAGGGAGGTCCCTCCGCCAAAAACATTCAGTACTTC
CSHAGQGGPSAKNIQYF
>TRBV5-1|TRBJ2-1|few|TRBD1
TGCGCCAGCAGCTTGGAACAGGGGGCTACCAATGAGCAGTTCTTC
CASSLEQGATNEQFF
>TRBV15|TRBJ2-1|few|TRBD2
TGTGCCACCAGCAGAGTCGGGGGGGGATACAATGAGCAGTTCTTC
CATSRVGGGYNEQFF
>TRBV7-6|TRBJ2-5|few|TRBD1
TGTGCCAGCAGCGGAAACAGGGGGGTTGTGGAAGGGACCCAGTACTTC
CASSGNRGVVEGTQYF